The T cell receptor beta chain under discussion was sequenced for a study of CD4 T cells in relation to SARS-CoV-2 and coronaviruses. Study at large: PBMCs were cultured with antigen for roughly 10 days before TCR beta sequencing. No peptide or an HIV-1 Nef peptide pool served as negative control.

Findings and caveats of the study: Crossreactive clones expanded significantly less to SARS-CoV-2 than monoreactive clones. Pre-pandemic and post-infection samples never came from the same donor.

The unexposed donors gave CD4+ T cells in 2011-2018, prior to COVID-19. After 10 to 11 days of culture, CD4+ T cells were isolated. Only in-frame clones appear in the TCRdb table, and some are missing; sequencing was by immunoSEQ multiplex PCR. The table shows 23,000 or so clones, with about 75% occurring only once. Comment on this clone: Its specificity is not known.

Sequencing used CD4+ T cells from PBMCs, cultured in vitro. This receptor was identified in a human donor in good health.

CDR3 coding DNA: TGTGCCAGCAGCTTAGATCCAGCGGGCGTCAACAATGAGCAGTTCTTC. It specifies CASSLDPAGVNNEQFF. V and J are TRBV11-2 and TRBJ2-1; D is possibly TRBD2 (6 bases). Trimming cost V 0 bases and J 5 bases, with 14 bases left between them. CDR3 size: 16 residues. The V gene's germline CDR1 is SGHAT and CDR2 FQNNGV.